Presented here are 10 T cell receptor beta chains from one specimen sequenced in a study of vaccination and CD4 T cells after COVID-19. The Oncomine TCR Beta short-read assay was applied to DNA of cultured CD4+ T cells. TCRdb re-called the PCR reads with MiXCR, one entry per CDR3 protein. Here the sample spans tens of thousands of distinct CDR3 sequences, 45% to 65% being singletons. Treatment described: roughly nine-day PBMC culture with coronavirus spike peptide pools or control peptides (ViraFEST assay). What these receptors recognize is not known. The sequenced sample consisted of CD4+ T cells from blood, cultured in vitro. Receptors were obtained from a human donor who had recovered from COVID-19.

This clonotype was seen more than once but under ten times. The chain links TRBV2 to TRBJ1-1, with a weak D call TRBD1 (6 bases). V was pared by 1 base and J by 4 bases, with 13 bases between. Germline V gene sequence: CDR1 SNHLY, CDR2 FYNNEI. The CDR3 extends over 15 amino acids. CDR3 sequence reads: CASSEETGSSTEAFF. Written as DNA, the CDR3 is TGTGCCAGCAGTGAAGAAACAGGGTCGAGCACTGAAGCTTTCTTT.

CDR3 sequence reads: CSARVPSGLSYNEQFF. The CDR3 coding sequence is TGCAGTGCTAGAGTCCCTAGCGGCCTCTCCTACAATGAGCAGTTCTTC. This chain connects TRBV20-1 to TRBJ2-1; 7 bases fit TRBD2. V trimming: 1 base; J trimming: 0 bases; junction bases outside the gene matches: 6. The CDR3 is 16 residues long. Germline assignment: CDR1 DFQATT and CDR2 SNEGSKA (reference sequence).

V usage is TRBV6-1 and J usage is TRBJ1-5, with unresolved D. Germline V gives CDR1 MNHNS, CDR2 SASEGT. Trimming took off 10 bases at V and 3 bases at J, with 16 bases between the two ends. The length of the CDR3 is 14 residues. CDR3 residues: CATAPPRPNQPQHF. For the CDR3, the DNA is TGTGCCACCGCGCCTCCTAGGCCCAATCAGCCCCAGCATTTT.

The rearrangement uses TRBV6-1 and TRBJ2-5; D is possibly TRBD1 or TRBD2 (5 bases each). The CDR3 consists of 15 residues. Germline CDR1 MNHNS, CDR2 SASEGT. The V gene lost 7 bases and the J gene lost 7 bases, with 22 bases spanning the gap. In DNA, the CDR3 is TGTGCCAGCATGGTTGACAGTGAGGGGAAAGGGACCCAGTACTTC. Translated, it gives CASMVDSEGKGTQYF.

V gene TRBV6-2 or TRBV6-3 combines with J gene TRBJ1-5; possible D gene TRBD1, 5 bases. Germline V lookup: CDR1 MNHEY, CDR2 SVGEGT. CDR3 length: 16 residues. V lost 2 bases, J lost 4 bases, and 15 bases lay in between. The CDR3 reads CASSYGRDHTNQPQHF. The CDR3 region has the DNA TGTGCCAGCAGTTACGGCCGGGACCATACAAATCAGCCCCAGCATTTT.

This chain links TRBV6-1 with TRBJ1-2; tentatively, D is TRBD1 (6 bases). The CDR3 consists of 13 residues. Germline V gene data show CDR1 as MNHNS and CDR2 as SASEGT. The V gene lost 2 bases and the J gene lost 3 bases, with 7 bases spanning the gap. The DNA of the CDR3 is TGTGCCAGCAGTGAACGGACAGACTATGGCTACACCTTC. Translation: CASSERTDYGYTF.

The chain couples TRBV7-9 to TRBJ2-1, with 8 bases aligning to TRBD1. The CDR3 is 15 residues long. Looked up from germline, CDR1 is SEHNR and CDR2 is FQNEAQ (reference sequence). V was pared by 1 base and J by 7 bases, with 6 bases of the junction left unmatched. In nucleotides, the CDR3 is TGTGCCAGCAGCTTAGGGACAGGGCGATTGAATGAGCAGTTCTTC. This gives the protein CASSLGTGRLNEQFF.

The V gene is TRBV30, the J gene TRBJ2-5; 12 positions agree with TRBD2. CDR1 and CDR2 (germline): GTSNPN, SVGIG (reference sequence). V lost 0 bases, J lost 4 bases, and 3 bases stayed unmatched. The CDR3 covers 15 residues. CDR3 nucleotide sequence: TGTGCCTGGAGTGTACCGGGACTAGCGGGAGAGACCCAGTACTTC. It encodes CAWSVPGLAGETQYF. Filled out from reference TRBV30 and TRBJ2-5, the complete variable domain reads SQTIHQWPATLVQPVGSPLSLECTVEGTSNPNLYWYRQAAGRGLQLLFYSVGIGQISSEVPQNLSASRPQDRQFILSSKKLLLSDSGFYLCAWSVPGLAGETQYFGPGTRLLVL.

V usage is TRBV6-2 or TRBV6-3 and J usage is TRBJ1-2; no clear D gene. This CDR3 is 14 amino acids long. V was shortened by 2 bases and J by 3 bases, with 10 bases between the two germline ends. Germline V lookup: CDR1 MNHEY, CDR2 SVGEGT. The CDR3 sequence is CASSYDGVDYGYTF. The CDR3 DNA is TGTGCCAGCAGTTACGACGGGGTGGACTATGGCTACACCTTC.

The rearrangement links TRBV6-2 or TRBV6-3 to TRBJ1-1; 9 bases agree with TRBD1. The CDR3 covers 15 residues. Germline trimming cut 6 bases from V and 3 bases from J; bases unmatched to any gene: 8. Germline V lookup: CDR1 MNHEY, CDR2 SVGEGT. DNA for the CDR3: TGTGCCAGCAGGCCTACAGGGGGCGTTTACACTGAAGCTTTCTTT. This sequence encodes CASRPTGGVYTEAFF.